This T cell receptor (beta chain) came from a study of blood T cell repertoires in COVID-19 (dated by TCRdb to the early 2020s). In terms of the full investigation: The collaborator samples originated in the United States, Italy and Spain and spanned the acute and convalescent phases of COVID-19. The dataset comprised deeply sampled blood TCRbeta repertoires from subjects exposed to, actively infected with, or recovered from COVID-19. The samples were drawn from two sources: the first 160 participants of the ongoing ImmuneRACE study, and 950 to 1,500 subjects contributed by 6 global collaborators. The prospective study material was composed of cDNA or gDNA derived from T cells, B-cell-depleted T cells, or PBMCs. The repertoires were released in a freely available public database meant as a resource for research on the immune response to SARS-CoV-2. Where available, HLA class I and class II types were obtained from metadata supplied by the sample provider rather than from assay-based typing. Sample metadata almost always included a de-identified subject ID, COVID-19 status, age in years and sex. General findings and caveats noted by the study authors: The amount of clinical and demographic metadata varied by source and participant and was provided uncurated.

A second Seattle source provided samples from volunteer blood donors who had recovered from COVID-19. Whole blood was collected in K2EDTA tubes by collaborating institutions according to the institutions' own protocols. For TCRbeta analysis, collaborator samples were shipped as frozen whole blood, as isolated PBMCs, or as DNA extracted from either sample type. TCRbeta CDR3 regions were amplified from genomic DNA by means of the immunoSEQ Assay, a bias-controlled multiplex PCR. As for how the authors treated the data: Within the assay, amplification of reference gene primers was used to estimate how many nucleated cells each sample contained. To quantify the absolute abundance of each unique TCRbeta CDR3 rearrangement, sequence reads were collapsed and filtered. For each sample, productive Simpson clonality was calculated as the square root of Simpson's diversity index over productive rearrangements. The table comes from immuneACCESS by way of TCRdb, which keeps in-frame sequences with V and J called. Part of the clones is missing from these tables; in studies checked, under half for an unresolved V gene and the rest for unknown reasons. The V and J calls and clone size come from that table; D and trimming were worked out from the DNA. Within this sample are 230,000 or so clones, with around 83% of them counted one time only. The biggest ten clones account for over 2% of the sample.

Points on this clone: The antigen this receptor binds is unknown. Base qualities were left out, and no much larger clone turns up one base away.

Via the germline V gene, CDR1 is SGHVS and CDR2 FQNEAQ. The CDR3 numbers 14 residues from cysteine through phenylalanine. The DNA shown is the 42-base CDR3, in frame from base 1. V sheds 5 bases and J sheds 2 bases, leaving 13 bases between their ends. Sample: peripheral blood. The sequence joins TRBV7-8 to TRBJ2-7; too little of a D gene remains to name it. The TCR sequence derives from a man aged 35 to 55 who had recovered from COVID-19. DNA sequence: TGTGCCAGCAGCACCCGCGGCGGTCCCTACGAGCAGTACTTC. This encodes CASSTRGGPYEQYF.